Described below is a single T cell receptor beta chain sequence and its context. Its antigen remains unidentified. No quality values exist for individual bases; no much larger clone is one base distant. This specimen's time point label, interpreted: persistent/refractory GD, antithyroid drugs over 5 years with positive TRAb. RNA was extracted from PBMCs in TRIzol for both TCR sequencing and RNA sequencing. Graves' disease was diagnosed according to American Thyroid Association guidelines. Patients for the study were recruited at an endocrinology department in Xi'an, China. Each patient gave around 9.2 milliliters of peripheral blood, collected in an EDTA anticoagulant tube. Ficoll Paque Plus density gradient separation was used to isolate PBMCs, and no further T cell sorting was done. An Agilent 2100 Bioanalyzer and agarose gel were used to check RNA quality, and a NanoDrop 2000 was used to measure RNA concentration.

The library was produced with multiplex PCR. Sequencing was performed on an Illumina HiSeq 4000. To build TCR beta libraries, CDR3 regions were amplified by Arm-PCR using iRepertoire HTBI primers. PCR products were gel purified before sequencing. In the original analysis: A total of 62 TRBV and under 15 TRBJ segments were identified across samples and were used for gene usage analysis of CDR3 amino acid clonotypes. COPE and FqMerger were used to merge the filtered high-quality paired reads into contigs. BLAST was used to align contigs to IMGT TRBV, TRBD and TRBJ reference genes, and CDR3 was defined according to IMGT. Any clonotype with a frequency above 0.1% was counted as a highly expanded clone. Repertoire diversity was measured by Shannon entropy, and V-J evenness by the Gini coefficient. Public clonotypes were defined as clonotypes shared by more than one individual. TCRdb passed the public sequencing reads through fastp at Q25 and MiXCR, retaining productive beta sequences. Each entry merges the rows of one CDR3 protein and shows their most common DNA and genes. In this record, the V and J calls reflect TCRdb's handling and not the investigators' own analysis. The sample includes a few hundred thousand distinct CDR3 sequences, with approximately 22% observed a single time. The ten largest clones add up to 14% of the sample.

These data are taken from a study of regulatory T cells in long-lasting Graves disease (dated by TCRdb to about 2021). Regarding the research as a whole: Persistent Graves' disease was defined as antithyroid drug treatment for over 5 years with persistently positive TSH receptor autoantibodies. This study used TCR sequencing and RNA sequencing of peripheral blood to compare persistent Graves' disease patients against newly diagnosed Graves' disease patients. The study was registered as a clinical trial and conducted in China. A total of roughly 35 samples underwent TCR sequencing: about 13 from persistent and roughly 20 from newly diagnosed Graves' disease patients. On average, persistent Graves' disease patients in the clinical cohort had been on antithyroid drugs for about 10.3 years. Here is what the overall study found, with its caveats: Preferential use of TRBV28, TRBJ1-2 and TRBJ2-5 was observed in persistent disease, whereas TRBV20-1 and TRBJ2-1 were favored in newly diagnosed disease. Only the TCR beta chain was sequenced and analyzed. The small sample size was acknowledged by the authors as a limitation that may reduce accuracy. Persistent patients shared more public clonotypes among themselves (around 2,700) than newly diagnosed patients did (over 900). Because the primary lesion, thyroid tissue, could not be accessed, the study looked at peripheral blood alone. Lower TCR Shannon entropy and fewer highly expanded clones were observed in persistent Graves' disease patients than in newly diagnosed patients, which suggested clonal expansion.

Germline trimming amounts to 0 bases on V and 5 bases on J, with 7 as the count of junction bases outside the gene matches. CDR3 length: 15 amino acids, cysteine to phenylalanine. The sequence is cut down to CDR3 DNA, 45 bases in frame from base 1. The germline V gene sets CDR1 to MGHRA and CDR2 to YSYEKL. In this chain, TRBV4-1 is recombined with TRBJ2-7; the central 7 bases match TRBD2. Here the sequenced sample was peripheral blood mononuclear cells (PBMCs), taken when the disease was refractory, from a patient treated with antithyroid drugs. The source of this sequence is a female donor with Graves disease. The CDR3 protein is CASSQEAGVGDEQYF. The nucleotide sequence reads as follows: TGCGCCAGCAGCCAAGAGGCGGGAGTAGGGGACGAGCAGTACTTC.